The sequence of this T cell receptor beta chain was determined in a study of a mutant IDH1 vaccine in newly diagnosed glioma. Time point: baseline, week 1 (first vaccination visit). Treatment indicated: pre-vaccination baseline after standard-of-care therapy. Profiled with immunoSEQ multiplex PCR; TCRdb holds only in-frame clones, not every one. The table has some 51,000 clones, around 80% seen once. CDR1 and CDR2 from the germline V gene are ENHRY and SYGVKD. The CDR3 sequence is 13 residues long. The sequences come from PBMCs, collected from a glioma patient treated with radiotherapy, temozolomide or both. This clonotype was obtained from a middle-aged woman with glioma. The chain is built from TRBV10-3 and TRBJ2-2; D ambiguous. The chain's CDR3 is CENGVPNTGELFF. CDR3 DNA sequence: TGTGAGAACGGTGTACCGAACACCGGGGAGCTGTTTTTT.